Below, 20 T cell receptor beta chains from the same sample are listed, as sequenced in a study of T cells in Graves' hyperthyroidism and ophthalmopathy. From RNA transcripts, TCR beta CDR3 regions were amplified. Primed by the HTBI set, a first-round RT-PCR was run on the TCR CDR3. TCRdb re-called the multiplex PCR reads with MiXCR, one entry per CDR3 protein. The sample shows over 300,000 distinct CDR3 sequences, about 13% of them seen only once. Material: blood. The receptors come from a woman between 35 and 50 years old with Graves' ophthalmopathy.

The V call is TRBV7-9, the J call TRBJ2-4, with D possibly TRBD2 on 5 matching bases. Germline CDR1 reads SEHNR; CDR2 reads FQNEAQ (reference sequence). V was pared by 5 bases and J by 1 base, with 12 bases between. The CDR3 totals 15 residues. The CDR3 protein is CASSISAEAKNIQYF. Here the CDR3 DNA reads TGTGCCAGCAGCATTAGCGCAGAGGCCAAAAACATTCAGTACTTC.

This clonotype was detected many times. The chain has TRBV14 and TRBJ1-1; no firm D call. CDR3 length: 14 residues. With 2 bases removed from V and 8 bases from J, the gap between germline ends came to 15 bases. Looked up from germline, CDR1 is SGHDN and CDR2 is FVKESK. The CDR3, as DNA: TGTGCCAGCAGCCAAATCTTCCGTCGAGGGGAAGCTTTCTTT. Translating it yields CASSQIFRRGEAFF. Full variable domain (missing parts from reference TRBV14 and TRBJ1-1): EAGVTQFPSHSVIEKGQTVTLRCDPISGHDNLYWYRRVMGKEIKFLLHFVKESKQDESGMPNNRFLAERTGGTYSTLKVQPAELEDSGVYFCASSQIFRRGEAFFGQGTRLTVV.

The V call is TRBV9, the J call TRBJ1-1, with TRBD1 identical over 7 bases. In germline, CDR1 is SGDLS, CDR2 YYNGEE. With 3 bases clipped from V and 2 bases from J, the junction kept 7 bases outside the gene matches. The CDR3 has 15 residues. The CDR3 here is CASSATTGLNTEAFF. CDR3 nucleotides: TGTGCCAGCAGCGCGACGACAGGGCTAAACACTGAAGCTTTCTTT.

This chain joins TRBV13 and TRBJ1-3; D perhaps matches TRBD1 (5 bases). Germline values: CDR1 PRHDT, CDR2 FYEKMQ (reference sequence). Trimming cost V 0 bases and J 0 bases, with 9 bases left between them. This CDR3 contains 16 residues. CDR3 amino acids: CASSLGSDISGNTIYF. The CDR3, as DNA: TGTGCCAGCAGCTTAGGCTCGGACATCTCTGGAAACACCATATATTTT. The full variable domain, its missing parts supplied by reference TRBV13 and TRBJ1-3, is AAGVIQSPRHLIKEKRETATLKCYPIPRHDTVYWYQQGPGQDPQFLISFYEKMQSDKGSIPDRFSAQQFSDYHSELNMSSLELGDSALYFCASSLGSDISGNTIYFGEGSWLTVV.

This chain uses TRBV6-1 with TRBJ1-5, with D tentatively TRBD1 (5 bases). The CDR3 has 13 residues. In germline, CDR1 is MNHNS, CDR2 SASEGT. V was pared by 3 bases and J by 6 bases, with 9 bases between. CDR3 amino acids: CASSEATGQPQHF. DNA for the CDR3: TGTGCCAGCAGTGAGGCCACAGGTCAGCCCCAGCATTTT.

The V call is TRBV12-3 or TRBV12-4, the J call TRBJ1-4, with unresolved D. V lost 7 bases to trimming and J lost 4 bases, with 13 bases between them. The CDR3 length is 14 residues. CDR3 DNA: TGTGCCAGCACCGTGGGTGCTCTTAATGAAAAACTGTTTTTT. As protein: CASTVGALNEKLFF.

V usage is TRBV7-9 and J usage is TRBJ2-2; TRBD2 aligns across 8 bases. This CDR3 spans 16 amino acids. Germline CDR1 is SEHNR and CDR2 is FQNEAQ (reference sequence). V shed 4 bases, J shed 4 bases, and the junction held 8 bases outside the gene matches. The CDR3 reads CASSYPPAGGTGELFF. The CDR3 region has the DNA TGTGCCAGCAGCTACCCTCCCGCGGGGGGCACCGGGGAGCTGTTTTTT. Full variable domain (missing parts from reference TRBV7-9 and TRBJ2-2): DTGVSQNPRHKITKRGQNVTFRCDPISEHNRLYWYRQTLGQGPEFLTYFQNEAQLEKSRLLSDRFSAERPKGSFSTLEIQRTEQGDSAMYLCASSYPPAGGTGELFFGEGSRLTVL.

This clonotype has ten or more counts. The chain is built from TRBV12-3 or TRBV12-4 and TRBJ1-1; the match to TRBD1 covers 8 bases. CDR3 length: 13 amino acids. The trim removed 6 bases at V and 4 bases at J, leaving 4 bases unmatched. CDR3 loop: CASSFTGGTEAFF. Written as DNA, the CDR3 is TGTGCCAGCAGCTTTACAGGGGGCACTGAAGCTTTCTTT.

This clonotype has at least ten counts. The chain links TRBV7-9 to TRBJ1-6; TRBD1 aligns across 11 bases. Germline V gene lookup returns CDR1 SEHNR and CDR2 FQNEAQ (reference sequence). With V trimmed by 11 bases and J by 9 bases, 12 bases remained unmatched. The length of the CDR3 is 15 residues. CDR3 amino acids: CAEQSGQGASSPLHF. The CDR3 nucleotides are TGTGCCGAGCAATCCGGACAGGGGGCAAGTTCACCCCTCCACTTT.

This clonotype came up many times. V usage is TRBV2 and J usage is TRBJ2-1; 12 bases fit TRBD2. CDR3 size: 15 residues. V lost 3 bases to trimming and J lost 6 bases; unmatched junction nucleotides: 3. Looked up from germline, CDR1 is SNHLY and CDR2 is FYNNEI. CDR3 coding DNA: TGTGCCAGCAGTGATGCTAGCGGGGGGGTCAATGAGCAGTTCTTC. This gives the protein CASSDASGGVNEQFF.

This clonotype was seen many times. This chain joins TRBV20-1 and TRBJ1-2; D gene unclear. In germline, CDR1 is DFQATT, CDR2 SNEGSKA (reference sequence). V lost 1 base, J lost 7 bases, and 16 bases lay in between. This CDR3 comprises 14 residues. The CDR3, as DNA: TGCAGTGCTAGAGGGACGGCTGGACTGGGTGGCTACACCTTC. This translates into CSARGTAGLGGYTF.

This clonotype was observed many times. V usage is TRBV12-5 and J usage is TRBJ2-7; D possibly corresponds to TRBD1 (5 bases). V was clipped by 1 base and J by 4 bases, with 17 bases between them. The CDR3 loop spans 16 amino acids. Germline V lookup: CDR1 LGHNT, CDR2 FRNRAP. Here the CDR3 reads CASGLGVRKGPYEQYF. The CDR3 DNA sequence: TGTGCTAGTGGTTTGGGAGTTCGAAAGGGGCCGTACGAGCAGTACTTC.

This sequence joins TRBV29-1 and TRBJ1-5; no firm D call. The CDR3 sequence is 12 residues long. The germline V gene encodes CDR1 SQVTM and CDR2 ANQGSEA. The ends were cut back, 5 bases at V and 3 bases at J, with 8 bases in the middle. The CDR3 DNA is TGCAGCGTTATGGGGTCCAATCAGCCCCAGCATTTT. Its translation is CSVMGSNQPQHF.

The gene calls are TRBV7-9 and TRBJ1-2, with 9 bases lining up with TRBD1. Trimming removed 3 bases from V and 8 bases from J; junction bases left unmatched: 7. This CDR3 has 14 amino acids. Germline V gene data show CDR1 as SEHNR and CDR2 as FQNEAQ (reference sequence). CDR3: CASSFWTGVGGYTF. The CDR3 DNA follows: TGTGCCAGCAGCTTTTGGACAGGGGTCGGCGGCTACACCTTC.

V usage is TRBV5-1 and J usage is TRBJ2-5; D ambiguous. V shed 4 bases and J shed 5 bases, with 9 bases lying between them. Germline V CDR1 and CDR2: SGHRS, YFSETQ. This CDR3 has 12 residues. Here the CDR3 DNA reads TGCGCCAGCAGCCCTTTTGGGGAGACCCAGTACTTC. Protein: CASSPFGETQYF.

This clonotype was seen at least ten times. The chain combines TRBV20-1 with TRBJ1-1, with TRBD1 as a possible D gene (5 bases). Germline V gene lookup returns CDR1 DFQATT and CDR2 SNEGSKA (reference sequence). CDR3 length: 13 residues. Trimming left V 3 bases short and J 2 bases short, with 10 bases between. CDR3 in amino acids: CSASWGVNTEAFF. The CDR3 DNA reads TGCAGTGCTAGTTGGGGGGTAAACACTGAAGCTTTCTTT.

The gene calls are TRBV12-3 or TRBV12-4 and TRBJ2-3; D possibly corresponds to TRBD2 (7 bases). Trimming took 4 bases from V and 7 from J, leaving 18 bases between them. CDR3 length equals 15 residues. CDR3 nucleotides: TGTGCCAGCAGTTCGAAAAGGGGGGGGCGATATACGCAGTATTTT. This sequence encodes CASSSKRGGRYTQYF.

This clonotype has only one observation. The rearrangement links TRBV5-8 to TRBJ1-6; TRBD1 might be the D (5 bases). Per germline, CDR1 SGHTS and CDR2 YDEGEE. CDR3 length: 13 amino acids. Between the trimmed V and J ends, which lost 2 bases and 9 bases, there was a span of 9 bases. This CDR3 is CASSFHRGSPLHF. The CDR3 DNA sequence: TGTGCCAGCAGCTTTCATAGGGGTTCACCCCTCCACTTT.

This clonotype has only one observation. Given a much more abundant clone one base away, this may be a read error. The chain recombines TRBV7-8 with TRBJ2-2; no firm D call. Germline V gene data show CDR1 as SGHVS and CDR2 as FQNEAQ. This CDR3 spans 15 amino acids. The CDR3 loop reads CVSSLGPKNTGELFF. The CDR3 coding sequence is TGTGTCAGCAGCTTAGGCCCGAAGAACACCGGGGAGCTGTTTTTT.

This clonotype was counted many times. The genes are TRBV19 and TRBJ1-1, with 10 bases aligning to TRBD1. The V segment lost 6 bases and the J segment 6 bases; nucleotides outside the gene matches: 7. CDR3 length: 14 amino acids. The germline V gene has CDR1 LNHDA and CDR2 SQIVND (reference sequence). CDR3 loop: CASRRQGAAAEAFF. CDR3 bases: TGTGCCAGTAGAAGACAGGGGGCGGCTGCTGAAGCTTTCTTT.